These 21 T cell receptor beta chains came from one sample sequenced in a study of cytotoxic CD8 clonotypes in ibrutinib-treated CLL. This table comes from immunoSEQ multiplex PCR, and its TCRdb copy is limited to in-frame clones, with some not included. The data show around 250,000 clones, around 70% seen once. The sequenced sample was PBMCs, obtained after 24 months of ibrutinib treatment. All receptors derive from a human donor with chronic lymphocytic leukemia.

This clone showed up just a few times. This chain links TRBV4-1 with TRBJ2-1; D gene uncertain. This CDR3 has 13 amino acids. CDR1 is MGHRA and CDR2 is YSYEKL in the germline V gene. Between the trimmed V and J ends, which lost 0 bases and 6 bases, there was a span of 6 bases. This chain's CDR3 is CASSQDFRNEQFF. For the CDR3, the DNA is TGCGCCAGCAGCCAAGATTTCCGCAATGAGCAGTTCTTC.

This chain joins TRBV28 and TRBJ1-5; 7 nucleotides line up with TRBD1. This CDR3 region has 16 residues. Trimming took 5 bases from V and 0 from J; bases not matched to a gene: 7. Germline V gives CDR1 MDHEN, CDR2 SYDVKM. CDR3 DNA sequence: TGTGCCAGCAGTCGGGACAGTGTGTATAGCAATCAGCCCCAGCATTTT. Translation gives CASSRDSVYSNQPQHF.

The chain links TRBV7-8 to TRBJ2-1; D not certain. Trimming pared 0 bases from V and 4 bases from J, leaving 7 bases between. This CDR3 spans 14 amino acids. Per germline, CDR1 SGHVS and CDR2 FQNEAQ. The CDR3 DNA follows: TGTGCCAGCAGCTTAGCGTCTACTTACAATGAGCAGTTCTTC. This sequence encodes CASSLASTYNEQFF.

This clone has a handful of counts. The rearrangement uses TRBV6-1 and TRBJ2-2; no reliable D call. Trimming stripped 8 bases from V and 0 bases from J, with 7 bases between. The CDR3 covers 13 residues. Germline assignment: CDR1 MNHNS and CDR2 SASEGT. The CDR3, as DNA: TGTGCCAGCGTCACGGCGAACACCGGGGAGCTGTTTTTT. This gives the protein CASVTANTGELFF.

CDR3 protein: CASSVVPEDTQYF. Written as DNA, the CDR3 is TGTGCCAGCAGCGTGGTACCAGAGGATACGCAGTATTTT. The rearrangement uses TRBV9 and TRBJ2-3, with D uncertain. Between the trimmed V and J ends, which lost 2 bases and 6 bases, there was a span of 10 bases. CDR1 is SGDLS, CDR2 YYNGEE, per germline. The CDR3 extends over 13 amino acids.

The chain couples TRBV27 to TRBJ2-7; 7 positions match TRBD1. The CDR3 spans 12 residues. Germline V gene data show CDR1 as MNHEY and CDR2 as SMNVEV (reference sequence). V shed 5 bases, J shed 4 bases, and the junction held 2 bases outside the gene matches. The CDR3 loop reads CASSRRGYEQYF. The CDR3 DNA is TGTGCCAGCAGTCGCAGGGGGTACGAGCAGTACTTC.

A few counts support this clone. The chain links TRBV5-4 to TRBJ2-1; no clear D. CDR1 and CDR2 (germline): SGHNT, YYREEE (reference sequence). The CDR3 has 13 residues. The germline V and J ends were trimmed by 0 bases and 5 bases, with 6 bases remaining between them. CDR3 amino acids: CASSLEFNNEQFF. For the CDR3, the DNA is TGTGCCAGCAGCTTGGAATTCAACAATGAGCAGTTCTTC.

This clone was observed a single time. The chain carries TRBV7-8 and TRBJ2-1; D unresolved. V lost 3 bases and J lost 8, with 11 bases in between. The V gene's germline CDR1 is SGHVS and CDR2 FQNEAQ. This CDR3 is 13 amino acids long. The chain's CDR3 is CASSFVRLDEQFF. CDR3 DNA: TGTGCCAGCAGCTTTGTCAGGTTAGATGAGCAGTTCTTC.

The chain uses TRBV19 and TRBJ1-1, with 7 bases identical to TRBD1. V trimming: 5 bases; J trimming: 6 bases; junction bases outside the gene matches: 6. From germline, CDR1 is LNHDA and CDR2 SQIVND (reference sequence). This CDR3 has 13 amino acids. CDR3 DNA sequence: TGTGCCAGTAGTCAATCTACAGGGGCTGAAGCTTTCTTT. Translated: CASSQSTGAEAFF.

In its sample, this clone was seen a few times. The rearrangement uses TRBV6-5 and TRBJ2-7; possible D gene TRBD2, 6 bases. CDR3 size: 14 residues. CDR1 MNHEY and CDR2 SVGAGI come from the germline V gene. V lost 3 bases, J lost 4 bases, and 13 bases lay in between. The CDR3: CASSYSSALYEQYF. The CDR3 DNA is TGTGCCAGCAGTTATTCTAGCGCCCTTTACGAGCAGTACTTC.

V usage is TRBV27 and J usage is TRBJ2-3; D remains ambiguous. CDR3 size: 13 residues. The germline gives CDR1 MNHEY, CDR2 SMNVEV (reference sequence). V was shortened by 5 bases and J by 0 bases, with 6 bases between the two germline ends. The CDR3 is CASSRQSTDTQYF. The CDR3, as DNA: TGTGCCAGCAGTAGGCAGAGCACAGATACGCAGTATTTT.

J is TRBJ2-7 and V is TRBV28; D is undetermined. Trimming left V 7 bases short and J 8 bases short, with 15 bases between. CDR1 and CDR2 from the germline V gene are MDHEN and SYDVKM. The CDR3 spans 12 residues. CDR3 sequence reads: CASTRLTLQQYF. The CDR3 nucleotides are TGTGCCAGCACCAGACTTACGTTACAGCAGTACTTC.

DNA of the CDR3: TGTGCCAGTACCCAGGGGGCAGATACGCAGTATTTT. Protein sequence: CASTQGADTQYF. V is TRBV19 and J is TRBJ2-3; 7 bases agree with TRBD1. With 7 bases clipped from V and 4 bases from J, the junction kept 2 bases outside the gene matches. The CDR3 covers 12 residues. Germline V gene data show CDR1 as LNHDA and CDR2 as SQIVND (reference sequence).

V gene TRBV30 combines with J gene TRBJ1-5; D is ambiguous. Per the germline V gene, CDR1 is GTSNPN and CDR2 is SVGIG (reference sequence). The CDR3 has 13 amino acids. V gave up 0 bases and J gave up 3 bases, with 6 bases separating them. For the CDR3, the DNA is TGTGCCTGGAGTGTACGGGTCAATCAGCCCCAGCATTTT. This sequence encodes CAWSVRVNQPQHF.

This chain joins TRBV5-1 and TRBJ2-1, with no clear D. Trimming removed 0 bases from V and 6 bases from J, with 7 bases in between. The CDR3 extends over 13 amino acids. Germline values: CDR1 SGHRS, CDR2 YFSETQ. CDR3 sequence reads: CASSLAFPNEQFF. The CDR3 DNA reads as TGCGCCAGCAGCTTGGCCTTCCCCAATGAGCAGTTCTTC.

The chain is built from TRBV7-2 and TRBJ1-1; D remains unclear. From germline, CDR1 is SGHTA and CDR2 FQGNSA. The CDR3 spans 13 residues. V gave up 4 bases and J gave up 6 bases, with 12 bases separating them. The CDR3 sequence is CASSSYEEAEAFF. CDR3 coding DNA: TGTGCCAGCAGCTCGTACGAGGAAGCTGAAGCTTTCTTT.

Written as DNA, the CDR3 is TGTGCCAGTAGTACAGGGACAGGGAGTAGCTACGAGCAGTACTTC. Protein product: CASSTGTGSSYEQYF. This chain joins TRBV19 and TRBJ2-7; 9 bases are a match to TRBD1. There are 15 residues in the CDR3. Germline V gene lookup returns CDR1 LNHDA and CDR2 SQIVND (reference sequence). V gave up 4 bases and J gave up 3 bases; unmatched junction bases: 7.

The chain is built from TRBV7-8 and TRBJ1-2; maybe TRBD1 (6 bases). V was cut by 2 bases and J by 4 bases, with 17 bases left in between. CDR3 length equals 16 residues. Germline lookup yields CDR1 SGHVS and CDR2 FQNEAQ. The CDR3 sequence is CASSLMRGEGGYGYTF. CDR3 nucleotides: TGTGCCAGCAGCTTAATGAGGGGCGAAGGGGGCTATGGCTACACCTTC. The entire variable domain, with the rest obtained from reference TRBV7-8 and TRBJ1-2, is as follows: GAGVSQSPRYKVAKRGQDVALRCDPISGHVSLFWYQQALGQGPEFLTYFQNEAQLDKSGLPSDRFFAERPEGSVSTLKIQRTQQEDSAVYLCASSLMRGEGGYGYTFGSGTRLTVV.

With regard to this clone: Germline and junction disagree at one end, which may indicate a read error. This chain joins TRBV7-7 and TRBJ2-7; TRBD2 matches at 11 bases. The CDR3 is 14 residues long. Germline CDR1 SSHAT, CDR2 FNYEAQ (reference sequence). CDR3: CASSTSGSSYEQYF. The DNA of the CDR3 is TGTGCTAGCAGTACTAGCGGGAGCTCCTACGAGCAGTACTTC.

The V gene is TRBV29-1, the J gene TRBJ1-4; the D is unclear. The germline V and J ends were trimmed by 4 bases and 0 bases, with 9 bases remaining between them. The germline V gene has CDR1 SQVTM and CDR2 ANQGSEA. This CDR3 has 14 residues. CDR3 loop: CSVGRSATNEKLFF. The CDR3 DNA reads TGCAGCGTTGGCAGGAGTGCAACTAATGAAAAACTGTTTTTT. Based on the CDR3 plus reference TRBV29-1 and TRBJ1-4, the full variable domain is SAVISQKPSRDICQRGTSLTIQCQVDSQVTMMFWYRQQPGQSLTLIATANQGSEATYESGFVIDKFPISRPNLTFSTLTVSNMSPEDSSIYLCSVGRSATNEKLFFGSGTQLSVL.

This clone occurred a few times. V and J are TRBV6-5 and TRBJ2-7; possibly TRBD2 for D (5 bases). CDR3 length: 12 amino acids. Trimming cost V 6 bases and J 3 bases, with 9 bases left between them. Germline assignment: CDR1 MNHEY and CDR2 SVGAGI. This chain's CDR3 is CASSPAGYEQYF. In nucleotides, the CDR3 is TGTGCCAGCAGCCCCGCGGGCTACGAGCAGTACTTC.